The T cell receptor beta chain described here comes from a study of T cell changes during pregnancy in multiple sclerosis. Germline CDR1 MNHNS, CDR2 SASEGT. Trimming left V 8 bases short and J 5 bases short, with 13 bases between. This CDR3 is built from 13 residues. Assay: immunoSEQ multiplex PCR; the TCRdb copy retains only in-frame clones and omits some. Here the sample spans over 85,000 clones, 90% being singletons. The receptor's source is a female donor in good health, enrolled as a control in a pregnancy study. This chain uses TRBV6-1 with TRBJ1-5; no clear D. The material was peripheral blood, obtained in the second trimester of pregnancy. As DNA, the CDR3 is TGTGCCAGCGGCAGGCGCGACCATCAGCCCCAGCATTTT. Translated: CASGRRDHQPQHF.